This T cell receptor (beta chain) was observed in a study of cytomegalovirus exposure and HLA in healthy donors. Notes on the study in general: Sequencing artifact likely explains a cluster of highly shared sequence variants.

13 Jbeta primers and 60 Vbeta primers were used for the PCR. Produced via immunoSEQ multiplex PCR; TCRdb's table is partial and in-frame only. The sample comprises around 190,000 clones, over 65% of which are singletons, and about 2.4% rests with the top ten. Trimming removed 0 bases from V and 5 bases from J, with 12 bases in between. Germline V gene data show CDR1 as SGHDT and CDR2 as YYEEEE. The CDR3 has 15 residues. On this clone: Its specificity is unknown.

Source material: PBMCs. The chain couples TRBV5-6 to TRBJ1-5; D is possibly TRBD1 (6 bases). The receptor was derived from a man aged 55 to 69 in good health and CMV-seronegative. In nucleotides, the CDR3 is TGTGCCAGCAGCTTGGGCGGGAGGGGGGATCAGCCCCAGCATTTT. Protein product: CASSLGGRGDQPQHF.